Listed here are 27 T cell receptor beta chains from one sample, sequenced in a study of identical twins. One entry per CDR3 protein results from TCRdb running MiXCR on the 5' RACE reads. Counted here are 520,000 or so distinct CDR3 sequences, less than 25% occurring once; the ten biggest clones make up around 0.9%. These sequences were also reported in another study, on T cells expressing NK-cell markers.

The sequenced sample was CD4+ T cells sorted from blood. Receptor source: a woman aged 18-29 years in good health.

This clonotype was counted between two and nine times. The V gene is TRBV20-1, the J gene TRBJ2-2; D is perhaps TRBD2 (6 bases). Trimming took 0 bases from V and 3 from J, leaving 8 bases between them. CDR1 and CDR2 (germline): DFQATT, SNEGSKA (reference sequence). There are 14 residues in the CDR3. The CDR3: CSARERGDTGELFF. As DNA, the CDR3 is TGCAGTGCTAGAGAGCGGGGTGACACCGGGGAGCTGTTTTTT.

This clonotype showed up just a few times. This chain joins TRBV4-3 and TRBJ1-4, with D maybe TRBD1 (6 bases). Germline V gene data show CDR1 as LGHNA and CDR2 as YSLEER. Trimming cost V 1 base and J 2 bases, with 14 bases left between them. The CDR3 is made up of 17 amino acids. CDR3 in amino acids: CASSQAGVTGTNEKLFF. Written as DNA, the CDR3 is TGCGCCAGCAGCCAAGCTGGAGTCACAGGGACTAATGAAAAACTGTTTTTT.

The rearrangement uses TRBV15 and TRBJ2-7, with D possibly matching TRBD2 (5 bases). CDR3 length: 15 residues. Germline CDR1 reads LNHNV; CDR2 reads YYDKDF (reference sequence). Deletions cut 0 bases from V and 5 bases from J, with 14 bases between. CDR3 protein: CATSREIRGIDEQYF. The DNA of the CDR3 is TGTGCCACCAGCAGAGAGATTAGAGGGATCGACGAGCAGTACTTC. Combining the CDR3 with reference TRBV15 and TRBJ2-7 gives the whole variable domain DAMVIQNPRYQVTQFGKPVTLSCSQTLNHNVMYWYQQKSSQAPKLLFHYYDKDFNNEADTPDNFQSRRPNTSFCFLDIRSPGLGDTAMYLCATSREIRGIDEQYFGPGTRLTVT.

A few counts support this clonotype. Written as DNA, the CDR3 is TGCGCCAGCAGTGAGAGACAGAGCGGGAACAATGAGCAGTTCTTC. Translating gives CASSERQSGNNEQFF. V is TRBV10-1 and J is TRBJ2-1; 7 bases line up with TRBD2. The trim removed 2 bases at V and 5 bases at J, leaving 6 bases unmatched. This CDR3 is 15 amino acids long. Germline loops: CDR1 WNHNN, CDR2 SYGVQD (reference sequence).

This clonotype was counted a few times. The J gene is TRBJ1-3, the V gene TRBV12-3 or TRBV12-4, with TRBD1 as a possible D gene (6 bases). Deletions cut 7 bases from V and 4 bases from J, with 11 bases between. The CDR3 spans 13 residues. CDR3 loop: CASTSDRGNTIYF. CDR3 bases: TGTGCCAGCACCTCAGACAGGGGAAACACCATATATTTT.

This clonotype has more than one count but fewer than ten. The V gene is TRBV15, the J gene TRBJ2-2, with D perhaps matching TRBD2 (6 bases). The CDR3 extends over 17 amino acids. Germline lookup yields CDR1 LNHNV and CDR2 YYDKDF (reference sequence). With 0 bases removed from V and 1 base from J, the gap between germline ends came to 12 bases. Here the CDR3 reads CATSRDTPAGNTGELFF. The CDR3 DNA is TGTGCCACCAGCAGAGATACACCAGCGGGGAACACCGGGGAGCTGTTTTTT.

There are many counts of this clonotype. The DNA for the CDR3 is TGTGCCAGCAGCCGGGACAGGGGCACTGAAGCTTTCTTT. This sequence encodes CASSRDRGTEAFF. The V gene is TRBV7-9, the J gene TRBJ1-1; 10 positions agree with TRBD1. This CDR3 has 13 residues. V shed 5 bases, J shed 4 bases, and the junction held 1 base outside the gene matches. Germline lookup yields CDR1 SEHNR and CDR2 FQNEAQ (reference sequence).

The chain joins TRBV5-1 to TRBJ2-1; TRBD2 agrees at 10 bases. The V segment lost 1 base and the J segment 5 bases; nucleotides outside the gene matches: 6. From germline, CDR1 is SGHRS and CDR2 YFSETQ. This CDR3 spans 16 amino acids. CDR3 DNA: TGCGCCAGCAGCTTGACCCTAGCGGGAGCAAACAATGAGCAGTTCTTC. Its translation: CASSLTLAGANNEQFF.

This clonotype was seen only a few times. The chain links TRBV18 to TRBJ2-1; the match to TRBD2 covers 10 bases. The CDR3 is 17 amino acids. Losses at the gene ends were 2 bases for V and 8 bases for J; bases not matched to a gene: 12. Per the germline V gene, CDR1 is KGHSH and CDR2 is LQKENI. The CDR3 protein is CASSPNGRSGGAYEQFF. CDR3 nucleotide sequence: TGTGCCAGCTCACCAAACGGCCGGAGCGGGGGGGCCTATGAGCAGTTCTTC. The entire variable domain, with the rest obtained from reference TRBV18 and TRBJ2-1, is as follows: NAGVMQNPRHLVRRRGQEARLRCSPMKGHSHVYWYRQLPEEGLKFMVYLQKENIIDESGMPKERFSAEFPKEGPSILRIQQVVRGDSAAYFCASSPNGRSGGAYEQFFGPGTRLTVL.

This chain joins TRBV20-1 and TRBJ2-7, with 7 bases identical to TRBD1. This CDR3 has 13 residues. Germline loops: CDR1 DFQATT, CDR2 SNEGSKA (reference sequence). The V and J ends lost 3 bases and 3 bases, in that order; junction bases with no gene match: 5. The CDR3 bases are TGCAGTGCTAGTCAGGGGGAGAGCTACGAGCAGTACTTC. Its protein is CSASQGESYEQYF.

This clonotype was counted at least ten times. CDR3 protein: CSVDPRQGTYEQYF. DNA for the CDR3: TGCAGTGTTGACCCCCGACAGGGGACTTACGAGCAGTACTTC. The rearrangement joins TRBV20-1 to TRBJ2-7; TRBD1 matches 8 bases. The CDR3 extends over 14 amino acids. Germline trimming cut 7 bases from V and 4 bases from J; bases unmatched to any gene: 12. Germline CDR1 is DFQATT and CDR2 is SNEGSKA (reference sequence).

The V gene is TRBV3-1, the J gene TRBJ2-1; 12 bases are shared with TRBD2. CDR1 is LGHDT and CDR2 is YNNKEL in the germline V gene (reference sequence). This CDR3 spans 18 amino acids. The DNA for the CDR3 is TGTACCTTCGCCTCGACTAGCGGGGGCCTTCCCTCCTACAATGAGCAGTTCTTC. Translation: CTFASTSGGLPSYNEQFF.

There are a few counts of this clonotype. The chain couples TRBV6-2 or TRBV6-3 to TRBJ1-1; 7 nucleotides line up with TRBD1. Per the germline V gene, CDR1 is MNHEY and CDR2 is SVGEGT. Trimming at V came to 0 bases and at J to 4 bases, leaving 2 bases not matched to a gene. CDR3 length: 14 residues. The CDR3 loop reads CASSYSGTATEAFF. Written as DNA, the CDR3 is TGTGCCAGCAGTTACTCAGGGACAGCCACTGAAGCTTTCTTT.

This chain links TRBV6-6 with TRBJ1-2; TRBD1 matches 8 bases. This CDR3 spans 13 amino acids. V lost 2 bases to trimming and J lost 8 bases; unmatched junction nucleotides: 4. Germline CDR1 and CDR2: MNHNY and SVGAGI (reference sequence). CDR3 residues: CASSYGDRFGYTF. DNA for the CDR3: TGTGCCAGCAGTTACGGGGACAGGTTCGGCTACACCTTC.

V gene TRBV6-6 combines with J gene TRBJ2-4, with a tentative D call TRBD2 (6 bases). With 7 bases removed from V and 8 bases from J, the gap between germline ends came to 12 bases. Germline V CDR1 and CDR2: MNHNY, SVGAGI (reference sequence). There are 12 residues in the CDR3. CDR3 amino acids: CASTKGGDIQYF. CDR3 DNA: TGTGCCAGCACCAAAGGAGGGGACATTCAGTACTTC.

The rearrangement links TRBV19 to TRBJ1-2, with D uncertain. V lost 3 bases, J lost 9 bases, and 14 bases lay in between. The CDR3 runs 13 residues. CDR1 is LNHDA, CDR2 SQIVND, per germline (reference sequence). The CDR3 spells CASSISIEQSYTF. CDR3 bases: TGTGCCAGTAGTATCTCGATCGAACAAAGCTACACCTTC.

This clonotype was found a few times. The chain uses TRBV6-1 and TRBJ1-1; 7 positions match TRBD1. The J segment lost 6 bases and the V segment lost 6 bases, leaving 16 bases of the junction unmatched. Germline CDR1 is MNHNS and CDR2 is SASEGT. The CDR3 is 16 amino acids. The CDR3 loop is CASRNRPTGDYAEAFF. Written as DNA, the CDR3 is TGTGCCAGCAGAAACCGACCAACAGGGGATTACGCTGAAGCTTTCTTT.

The V call is TRBV12-3 or TRBV12-4, the J call TRBJ2-7; D tentatively reads TRBD1 or TRBD2 (7 bases each). The CDR3 spans 14 residues. Trimming removed 6 bases from V and 4 bases from J, with 16 bases in between. CDR3 sequence (DNA): TGTGCCAGCAGGGGGAACAGGGGAGGGTACGAGCAGTACTTC. The encoded protein is CASRGNRGGYEQYF.

This chain links TRBV7-3 with TRBJ1-4; 8 positions match TRBD1. CDR1 is SGHTA and CDR2 is FQGTGA in the germline V gene. With V trimmed by 2 bases and J by 8 bases, 7 bases remained unmatched. The CDR3 contains 15 residues. The CDR3 coding sequence is TGTGCCAGCAGCTTAGGGACAGGTCGAAACGAAAAACTGTTTTTT. Its translation: CASSLGTGRNEKLFF.

This rearrangement joins TRBV5-8 to TRBJ2-5; D is tentatively TRBD1 or TRBD2 (5 bases each). The CDR3 has 13 amino acids. Trimming left V 8 bases short and J 4 bases short, with 15 bases between. Germline V gene sequence: CDR1 SGHTS, CDR2 YDEGEE. The CDR3 sequence: CASGTGPRETQYF. The CDR3 coding sequence is TGTGCCAGTGGGACGGGTCCCCGAGAGACCCAGTACTTC.

This clonotype has ten or more counts. The V and J genes are TRBV20-1 and TRBJ2-7; a weak D match, TRBD2 (5 bases). Between the trimmed V and J ends, which lost 6 bases and 6 bases, there was a span of 9 bases. Per the germline V gene, CDR1 is DFQATT and CDR2 is SNEGSKA (reference sequence). The CDR3 is 10 residues long. The CDR3 DNA reads TGCAGTGCGGCTAGCTCCGAGCAGTACTTC. This translates into CSAASSEQYF.

This clonotype was seen a handful of times. The rearrangement uses TRBV5-1 and TRBJ1-4; D unresolved. The germline gives CDR1 SGHRS, CDR2 YFSETQ. The CDR3 is 17 residues long. V lost 3 bases and J lost 0, with 15 bases in between. The CDR3 loop reads CASSSPGRGPTNEKLFF. DNA for the CDR3: TGCGCCAGCAGCTCCCCCGGACGGGGTCCAACTAATGAAAAACTGTTTTTT.

The chain is built from TRBV20-1 and TRBJ2-5; 12 nucleotides align to TRBD2. Germline values: CDR1 DFQATT, CDR2 SNEGSKA (reference sequence). CDR3 length equals 14 residues. V was pared by 5 bases and J by 5 bases, with 6 bases of the junction left unmatched. CDR3 sequence: CSALAGGRMETQYF. The CDR3 region has the DNA TGCAGTGCTCTAGCGGGAGGGCGGATGGAGACCCAGTACTTC.

The rearrangement links TRBV20-1 to TRBJ2-7, with 8 bases that match TRBD2. Germline-derived CDR1 and CDR2 are DFQATT and SNEGSKA (reference sequence). There are 13 residues in the CDR3. Trimming at V came to 3 bases and at J to 2 bases, leaving 3 bases not matched to a gene. The CDR3 loop is CSASNSGTYEQYF. DNA for the CDR3: TGCAGTGCTAGTAATAGCGGGACCTACGAGCAGTACTTC.

The chain carries TRBV6-5 and TRBJ2-5; D remains unclear. CDR1 and CDR2 (germline): MNHEY, SVGAGI. Trimming pared 2 bases from V and 4 bases from J, leaving 11 bases between. The CDR3 covers 14 residues. This CDR3 reads CASSYSPRVETQYF. CDR3 nucleotides: TGTGCCAGCAGTTACAGCCCCCGGGTAGAGACCCAGTACTTC.

This clonotype has a handful of counts. The V and J genes are TRBV29-1 and TRBJ1-3; no clear D gene. CDR1 is SQVTM and CDR2 is ANQGSEA in the germline V gene. This CDR3 spans 12 amino acids. The V end was cut by 6 bases, the J end by 4 bases, with 10 bases between. This CDR3 is CSVVTGGNTIYF. The CDR3 DNA reads TGCAGCGTCGTAACGGGCGGAAACACCATATATTTT.

This clonotype was found a few times. The rearrangement joins TRBV7-3 to TRBJ2-3; D uncertain. Germline lookup yields CDR1 SGHTA and CDR2 FQGTGA. Trimming cost V 5 bases and J 0 bases, with 12 bases left between them. CDR3 length: 15 amino acids. The chain's CDR3 is CASSPRAASTDTQYF. The CDR3 DNA reads TGTGCCAGCAGCCCCCGGGCGGCTAGCACAGATACGCAGTATTTT.